The following is a T cell receptor beta chain sequence with its context. Its antigen remains unknown. This entry is derived from a study of cytomegalovirus exposure and HLA in healthy donors. 13 Jbeta primers and 60 Vbeta primers were used for the PCR. Data came from immunoSEQ multiplex PCR; TCRdb stores just in-frame clones and leaves some out. The repertoire holds around 150,000 clones, with around 70% as singletons. The donors gave bone marrow, and they were healthy. Findings and limits, study-wide: Confirmation in vitro established that a few CMV-associated chains were specific for CMV antigens. Likely technical artifact: a cluster of highly shared sequence variants. In a later analysis, common viral pathogens appeared linked to several of the most significant clusters.

Germline assignment: CDR1 SNHLY and CDR2 FYNNEI. The CDR3 is made up of 15 amino acids. J gave up 4 bases and V 2 bases, and 4 bases lay outside the gene matches. The chain has TRBV2 and TRBJ2-2; 7 positions agree with TRBD2. The material sequenced was PBMCs. This sequence originates from a man aged 40-49 years in good health and CMV-seronegative. The CDR3 spells CASSERASGTGELFF. CDR3 DNA: TGTGCCAGCAGTGAAAGGGCTAGCGGCACCGGGGAGCTGTTTTTT.